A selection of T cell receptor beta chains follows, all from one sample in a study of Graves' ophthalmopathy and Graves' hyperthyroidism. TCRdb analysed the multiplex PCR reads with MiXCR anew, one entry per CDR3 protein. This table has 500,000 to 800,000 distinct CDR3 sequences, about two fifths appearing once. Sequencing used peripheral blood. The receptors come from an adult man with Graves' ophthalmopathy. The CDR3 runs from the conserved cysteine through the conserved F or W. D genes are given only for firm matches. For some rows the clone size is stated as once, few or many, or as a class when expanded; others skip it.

DNA: TGTGCCAGCACAAAGGGTGAGGGGCAAGAGACCCAGTACTTC
CDR3: CASTKGEGQETQYF
D: .
J: TRBJ2-5
V: TRBV12-3/TRBV12-4
size: many

DNA: TGTGCCGGTACCTTGGGCACTAACTATGGCTACACCTTC
CDR3: CAGTLGTNYGYTF
D: .
J: TRBJ1-2
V: TRBV30
size: .

DNA: TGCAGTGCTACTGGGGTCTATAGCAATCAGCCCCAGCATTTT
CDR3: CSATGVYSNQPQHF
D: .
J: TRBJ1-5
V: TRBV20-1
size: many

DNA: TGTGCCAGCAAGGGGAATAGCAATCAGCCCCAGCATTTT
CDR3: CASKGNSNQPQHF
D: .
J: TRBJ1-5
V: TRBV2
size: many

DNA: TGTGCCAGCAGTATGACAGCGTCCGGGAACGAGCAGTACTTC
CDR3: CASSMTASGNEQYF
D: .
J: TRBJ2-7
V: TRBV27
size: few

DNA: TGCAGTGCTAGGCACTCCTCTGGAAACACCATATATTTT
CDR3: CSARHSSGNTIYF
D: .
J: TRBJ1-3
V: TRBV20-1
size: few

DNA: TGTGCCAGCAGCTTAGAAAGGCGGGGGGCGGTAAAAGAGACCCAGTACTTC
CDR3: CASSLERRGAVKETQYF
D: TRBD2
J: TRBJ2-5
V: TRBV7-8
size: many

DNA: TGTGCCAGCAGCCAAGAAGCCGGGAGCGGTTCACCCCTCCACTTT
CDR3: CASSQEAGSGSPLHF
D: .
J: TRBJ1-6
V: TRBV3-1
size: few

DNA: TGCAGTTTAGTGGGACTTCACACCGGGGAGCTGTTTTTT
CDR3: CSLVGLHTGELFF
D: .
J: TRBJ2-2
V: TRBV29-1
size: .

DNA: TGCAGTGCTAGAGGGGACAGAGAGGAAAAACTGTTTTTT
CDR3: CSARGDREEKLFF
D: TRBD1
J: TRBJ1-4
V: TRBV20-1
size: many

DNA: TGCAGTGCTAGTGGTAGCGGAACCTACGAGCAGTACTTC
CDR3: CSASGSGTYEQYF
D: .
J: TRBJ2-7
V: TRBV20-1
size: few

DNA: TGCAGTGCACCGGGACAGGGGTTATACGAGCAGTACTTC
CDR3: CSAPGQGLYEQYF
D: TRBD1
J: TRBJ2-7
V: TRBV20-1
size: many

DNA: TGTGCCATCAGTGACCTATCACAGGGATCCTACACCTTC
CDR3: CAISDLSQGSYTF
D: .
J: TRBJ1-2
V: TRBV10-3
size: .

DNA: TGCAGTGCTAGAGTTTCGGGGGGACCTCATCAGCCCCAGTACTTC
CDR3: CSARVSGGPHQPQYF
D: TRBD2
J: TRBJ2-5
V: TRBV20-1
size: .

DNA: TGCAGTGCTAGGCCCGGGGGGGCCGATGAGACCCAGTACTTC
CDR3: CSARPGGADETQYF
D: TRBD2
J: TRBJ2-5
V: TRBV20-1
size: many

DNA: TGTGCCAGCAGCGAGGGACAGGGGATTAGGTCCAATCAGCCCCAGCATTTT
CDR3: CASSEGQGIRSNQPQHF
D: TRBD1
J: TRBJ1-5
V: TRBV2
size: .

DNA: TGTGCCAGCAGTTACCTACGGGACAGAGGTTGGAGCAATCAGCCCCAGCATTTT
CDR3: CASSYLRDRGWSNQPQHF
D: TRBD1
J: TRBJ1-5
V: TRBV10-3
size: .

DNA: TGTGCCAGCAGAGGGGTAATGCAAGAGACCCAGTACTTC
CDR3: CASRGVMQETQYF
D: .
J: TRBJ2-5
V: TRBV12-3/TRBV12-4
size: .

DNA: TGTGCCAGCAGCCCTGTTAGGGGGCGGTACGAAAAACTGTTTTTT
CDR3: CASSPVRGRYEKLFF
D: TRBD1
J: TRBJ1-4
V: TRBV11-2
size: .

DNA: TGTGCCAGCAGTTTACTGGGACAGGGGGTCTCTGGGGCCAACGTCCTGACTTTC
CDR3: CASSLLGQGVSGANVLTF
D: TRBD1
J: TRBJ2-6
V: TRBV2
size: few

DNA: TGTGCCAGTACGGGGGGGTTCCAAGAGACCCAGTACTTC
CDR3: CASTGGFQETQYF
D: TRBD2
J: TRBJ2-5
V: TRBV19
size: many

DNA: TGCAGCGTTGGGGGCGGAAAAAACATTCAGTACTTC
CDR3: CSVGGGKNIQYF
D: .
J: TRBJ2-4
V: TRBV29-1
size: .

DNA: TGTGCCAGCAGCCTCGAGAGGCGGGGGGGAGACGAGCAGTACTTC
CDR3: CASSLERRGGDEQYF
D: TRBD2
J: TRBJ2-7
V: TRBV7-2
size: few

DNA: TGTGCCAGTAGTCTTTCCGGCGTAGGACTTCGTAATAATTCACCCCTCCACTTT
CDR3: CASSLSGVGLRNNSPLHF
D: .
J: TRBJ1-6
V: TRBV19
size: .

DNA: TGCAGCGTTGAGATTACCGGGACAGGGACCGGCGGCGAGACCCAGTACTTC
CDR3: CSVEITGTGTGGETQYF
D: TRBD1
J: TRBJ2-5
V: TRBV29-1
size: .